Reported below is one T cell receptor (beta chain). Its antigen remains unknown. Replicate PCRs run on sorted subsets employed approximately 200 ng DNA, approximately 30,000 T cell genomes. Profiling relied on immunoSEQ multiplex PCR, and the TCRdb table lists in-frame clones only, not all of them. The sample includes approximately 2,300,000 clones, less than 95% seen only once; the top ten take approximately 0.39%. V shed 3 bases and J 5 bases; nucleotides not matched to a gene: 7. Looked up from germline, CDR1 is LGHNA and CDR2 is YSLEER. The CDR3 is made up of 15 amino acids. These data come from a study of shared clonotypes between healthy human individuals. Findings of the study overall: Generation probabilities of non-shared clonotypes were lower (relative to those shared by all four donors).

The CD4+ fraction was divided into a CD45RA+ naive subset and a CD45RA-negative memory subset. What was sequenced was naive CD4+ T cells from PBMCs. Regarding subset: CD45RA+ positively selected. This receptor was taken from a man aged 18 to 30 in good health. Some clones in this sample may be carry-over from other donors' samples. This rearrangement joins TRBV4-3 to TRBJ2-1, with TRBD2 identical over 7 bases. The CDR3 DNA reads TGCGCCAGCAGCCAGCGGGAGCCGACAAACAATGAGCAGTTCTTC. Translated, it gives CASSQREPTNNEQFF.